Listed below are T cell receptor beta chains from one sample, sequenced in a study of technical replicates of blood from a handful of donors. Sequencing was performed with immunoSEQ multiplex PCR; in TCRdb, only in-frame clones are kept and a portion is missing. The sample has about 81,000 clones; about 96% are singletons. Specimen: T cells isolated from PBMCs. Source of these receptors: a human donor in good health. The conserved cysteine and the conserved F or W are not part of the CDR3 here. A D gene is named only where the DNA matches it firmly.

>TRBV15|TRBJ2-7|.
ATSQGGGGLLREQY
>TRBV27|TRBJ1-2|.
ASSLDGTSYGYT
>TRBV5-1|TRBJ1-5|TRBD1
ASSFAGGEQPQH
>TRBV5-6|TRBJ1-6|TRBD1
ASSGAGQAFNSPLH
>TRBV27|TRBJ2-7|TRBD1
ASSSFGQGSYEQY
>TRBV7-2|TRBJ2-2|TRBD2
ASRRGGSAGELF
>TRBV10-1|TRBJ2-2|.
ASSGIREASGELF
>TRBV5-1|TRBJ2-1|TRBD1
ASSSGQGADEQF
>TRBV6-6|TRBJ2-5|TRBD1
ASRLNRGETQY
>TRBV7-9|TRBJ1-5|.
ASSFGQTSNQPQH
>TRBV9|TRBJ1-1|.
ASSPGGAAKTEAF
>TRBV5-1|TRBJ2-7|.
ASSLVTSYEQY
>TRBV6-5|TRBJ1-1|.
ASSYGPVNTEAF
>TRBV10-1|TRBJ2-2|.
ASGGAQTGELF
>TRBV11-2|TRBJ1-1|.
ASSLDLTGTMNTEAF
>TRBV30|TRBJ1-1|.
ASVIDTEAF
>TRBV6-5|TRBJ1-2|TRBD1
ASSTPGQINYGYT
>TRBV6-1|TRBJ2-1|TRBD1
ASKTGGAYNEQF
>TRBV12-5|TRBJ2-1|.
ASGLVGAPYNEQF
>TRBV28|TRBJ1-3|.
ASSLSQAIGNTIY
>TRBV5-1|TRBJ1-1|TRBD1
ASSLDRSRNTEAF
>TRBV6-5|TRBJ2-2|.
ASSNRAHGELF
>TRBV27|TRBJ2-7|TRBD2
ASSPSRGLSYEQY
>TRBV5-4|TRBJ2-7|.
ASSSIQGSYEQY
>TRBV5-6|TRBJ2-3|.
ASSLLAGPDTQY
>TRBV5-1|TRBJ2-7|.
ASSLAAVGGPYEQY
>TRBV11-2|TRBJ2-7|.
ASSPGVGEKHYEQY
>TRBV28|TRBJ1-4|TRBD1
ASSIGGTAYEKLF
>TRBV14|TRBJ2-7|.
ASSRYERSGEQY
>TRBV5-1|TRBJ1-2|.
ASSFDPHGSEQGYT
>TRBV25-1|TRBJ2-1|TRBD2
ASSVAGAMEQF
>TRBV15|TRBJ1-4|TRBD1
ATSRANNRGSNEKLF
>TRBV29-1|TRBJ2-2|TRBD1
SVERWGQGDTGELF
>TRBV27|TRBJ2-3|TRBD2
ASSEGLAGYGTQY
>TRBV7-9|TRBJ1-4|.
ASSSGLVGTNEKLF
>TRBV7-3|TRBJ2-2|.
ASSLPGPTGELF
>TRBV10-3|TRBJ2-2|.
AISATGSSTGELF
>TRBV13|TRBJ2-5|.
ASSLRRAPQETQY
>TRBV28|TRBJ2-7|TRBD1
ASSSSPGTETNYEQY
>TRBV5-1|TRBJ1-1|TRBD1
ASLDGTGITEAF
>TRBV29-1|TRBJ2-7|.
SVGGVGGDEQY
>TRBV4-2|TRBJ1-1|.
ASSQDSPTGFNTEAF
>TRBV2|TRBJ2-1|TRBD2
ASSTSGGLLLSYNEQF
>TRBV10-3|TRBJ1-3|.
AIRENSGNTIY
>TRBV9|TRBJ2-1|TRBD1
ASSPQGVTNRDEQF
>TRBV5-4|TRBJ2-1|.
AAGILSSYNEQF
>TRBV5-4|TRBJ1-1|.
ASSLDGMNTEAF
>TRBV5-5|TRBJ1-1|.
ASSRGRFTEAF
>TRBV5-1|TRBJ1-2|TRBD1
ASTGTGDGYT
>TRBV5-5|TRBJ1-1|.
ASSFGAYTEAF
>TRBV30|TRBJ1-2|TRBD1
AWSFGQGFGYT